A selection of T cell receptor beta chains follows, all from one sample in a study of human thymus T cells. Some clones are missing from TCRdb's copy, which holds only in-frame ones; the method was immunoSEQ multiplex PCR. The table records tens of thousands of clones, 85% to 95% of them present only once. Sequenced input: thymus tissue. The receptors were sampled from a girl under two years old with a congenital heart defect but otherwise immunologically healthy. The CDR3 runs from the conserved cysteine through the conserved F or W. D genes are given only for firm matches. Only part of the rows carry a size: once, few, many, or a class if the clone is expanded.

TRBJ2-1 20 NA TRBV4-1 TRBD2 CASSQERRLAGSHSDNEQFF TGCGCCAGCAGCCAAGAGAGGCGGCTAGCGGGAAGCCACTCGGACAATGAGCAGTTCTTC
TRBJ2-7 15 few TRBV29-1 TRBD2 CSVEDGTGGPNEQYF TGCAGCGTTGAAGATGGGACGGGAGGGCCTAACGAGCAGTACTTC
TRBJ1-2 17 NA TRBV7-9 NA CASSLGGFLFPYYGYTF TGTGCCAGCAGCTTAGGAGGGTTCCTCTTCCCCTACTATGGCTACACCTTC
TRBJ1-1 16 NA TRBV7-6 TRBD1 CASSLDRDSMNTEAFF TGTGCCAGCAGCTTAGACAGGGACAGTATGAACACTGAAGCTTTCTTT
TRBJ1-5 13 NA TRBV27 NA CASSSLSNQPQHF TGTGCCAGCAGTTCACTTAGCAATCAGCCCCAGCATTTT
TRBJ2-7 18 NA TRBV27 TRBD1 CASSLQRSVAGGRGEQYF TGTGCCAGCAGTTTACAGCGATCGGTGGCAGGGGGCAGGGGCGAGCAGTACTTC
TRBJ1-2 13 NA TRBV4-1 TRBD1 CASSQQGAGGYTF TGCGCCAGCAGCCAACAGGGGGCGGGGGGCTACACCTTC
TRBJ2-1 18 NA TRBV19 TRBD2 CASSKGWASGIKGNEQFF TGTGCCAGTAGTAAGGGGTGGGCTAGCGGGATAAAGGGTAATGAGCAGTTCTTC
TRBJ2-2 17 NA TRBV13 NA CASSLGGTPGDTGELFF TGTGCCAGCAGCCTTGGAGGGACTCCTGGGGACACCGGGGAGCTGTTTTTT
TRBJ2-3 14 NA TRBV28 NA CASSLGRTTDTQYF TGTGCCAGCAGTTTGGGCAGGACCACAGATACGCAGTATTTT
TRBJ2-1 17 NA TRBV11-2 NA CASSCPNRGGYYNEQFF TGTGCCAGCAGTTGCCCTAACAGGGGAGGGTACTACAATGAGCAGTTCTTC
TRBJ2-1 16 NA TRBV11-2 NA CASSPGVARSYNEQFF TGTGCCAGCAGCCCAGGGGTAGCGAGATCCTACAATGAGCAGTTCTTC
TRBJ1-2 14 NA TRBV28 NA CASNPGPPNYGYTF TGTGCCAGCAACCCGGGCCCCCCAAACTATGGCTACACCTTC
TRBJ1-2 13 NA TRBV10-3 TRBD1 CAISDLAGGDYTF TGTGCCATCAGTGATCTGGCAGGGGGAGACTACACCTTC
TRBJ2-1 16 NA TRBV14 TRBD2 CASSQGELAGASGRLF TGTGCCAGCAGCCAAGGGGAACTAGCGGGAGCTTCCGGTAGACTCTTC
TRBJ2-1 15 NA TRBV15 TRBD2 CATSRDGGVYNEQFF TGTGCCACCAGCAGAGATGGGGGGGTCTACAATGAGCAGTTCTTC
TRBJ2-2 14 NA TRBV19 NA CASNDSDNTGELFF TGTGCCAGTAACGACAGCGACAACACCGGGGAGCTGTTTTTT
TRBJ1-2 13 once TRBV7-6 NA CASSLTGDHGYTF TGTGCCAGCAGCTTAACCGGAGATCATGGCTACACCTTC
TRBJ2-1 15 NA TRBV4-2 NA CASSQERDPNNEQFF TGTGCCAGCAGCCAAGAACGGGACCCCAACAATGAGCAGTTCTTC
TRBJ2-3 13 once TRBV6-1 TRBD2 CASSGFGTRVQYF TGTGCCAGCAGTGGATTTGGGACTAGGGTTCAGTATTTT
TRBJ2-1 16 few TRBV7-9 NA CASSPWTFSAYNEQFF TGTGCCAGCAGCCCTTGGACCTTCTCCGCCTACAATGAGCAGTTCTTC
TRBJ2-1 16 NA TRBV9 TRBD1 CASSARRQGVIDEQFF TGTGCCAGCAGCGCCCGCAGACAGGGGGTTATCGATGAGCAGTTCTTC
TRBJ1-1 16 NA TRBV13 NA CASSLRMRPTHTEAFF TGTGCCAGCAGCTTAAGGATGCGCCCCACTCACACTGAAGCTTTCTTT
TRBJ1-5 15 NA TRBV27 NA CASSAHDGISKPQHF TGTGCCAGCAGTGCCCATGATGGGATCAGTAAGCCCCAGCATTTT
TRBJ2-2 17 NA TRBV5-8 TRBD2 CASSLYPGGRNTGELFF TGTGCCAGCAGCTTGTATCCCGGCGGGAGGAACACCGGGGAGCTGTTTTTT